These 17 T cell receptor beta chains were all obtained from the same sample, sequenced in a study of shared clonotypes between healthy human individuals. Naive CD8 populations comprised CD45RO-negative cells positively selected for CCR7, excluding terminally differentiated effector memory CD45RA+ cells. Profiling relied on immunoSEQ multiplex PCR, and the TCRdb table lists in-frame clones only, not all of them. This sample carries 2 million or so clones, approximately 95% of them seen once, and the ten largest clones take about 1.1%. The specimen sequenced was naive CD8+ T cells sorted from blood. These receptors were taken from a man aged 18 to 35 in good health.

The chain links TRBV5-6 to TRBJ2-3, with D perhaps matching TRBD2 (6 bases). The germline CDR1 and CDR2 sequences are SGHDT and YYEEEE. Trimming shortened V by 1 base and J by 3 bases, and 12 bases separated the two germline ends. This CDR3 contains 15 residues. CDR3 amino acids: CASSLMSGATDTQYF. The CDR3 nucleotides read TGTGCCAGCAGCTTGATGTCGGGAGCTACAGATACGCAGTATTTT.

The rearrangement links TRBV5-6 to TRBJ1-1; the D gene is possibly TRBD1 (5 bases). From germline, CDR1 is SGHDT and CDR2 YYEEEE. V was trimmed by 0 bases and J by 6 bases, leaving 18 bases between them. The CDR3 consists of 16 residues. Written as DNA, the CDR3 is TGTGCCAGCAGCTTGGAGATTAGGGGTAGTAGAGCTGAAGCTTTCTTT. The encoded protein is CASSLEIRGSRAEAFF.

This chain connects TRBV7-2 to TRBJ1-3; perhaps TRBD1 as D (5 bases). Trimming stripped 5 bases from V and 7 bases from J, with 12 bases between. The CDR3 contains 13 residues. Per the germline V gene, CDR1 is SGHTA and CDR2 is FQGNSA. CDR3 DNA: TGTGCCAGCAGCGGAGACGGGGGGAACACCATATATTTT. This encodes CASSGDGGNTIYF.

CDR3 in DNA: TGTGCCAGCAGTTACGACTCACCCACTGAAGCTTTCTTT. Its translation: CASSYDSPTEAFF. The chain couples TRBV6-5 to TRBJ1-1, with D unclear. The CDR3 has 13 amino acids. The germline V and J ends were trimmed by 2 bases and 4 bases, with 8 bases remaining between them. Germline CDR1 is MNHEY and CDR2 is SVGAGI.

In this sample, this clone turned up once. This chain joins TRBV27 and TRBJ2-2; tentative D call: TRBD2 (5 bases). The CDR3 runs to 16 residues. Trimming took 0 bases from V and 6 from J, leaving 14 bases between them. Per germline, CDR1 MNHEY and CDR2 SMNVEV (reference sequence). The DNA for the CDR3 is TGTGCCAGCAGTTTATCGGAGAACTCCGGGGCCGGGGAGCTGTTTTTT. It translates to CASSLSENSGAGELFF.

The CDR3 sequence is CASTEPGEDGYTF. For the CDR3, the DNA is TGTGCCAGCACCGAACCGGGGGAGGATGGCTACACCTTC. This rearrangement joins TRBV5-6 to TRBJ1-2, with a possible D match to TRBD1 (5 bases). The V gene lost 6 bases and the J gene lost 6 bases, with 15 bases spanning the gap. The germline CDR1 and CDR2 sequences are SGHDT and YYEEEE. There are 13 residues in the CDR3. Variable domain in full (rest from reference TRBV5-6 and TRBJ1-2): DAGVTQSPTHLIKTRGQQVTLRCSPKSGHDTVSWYQQALGQGPQFIFQYYEEEERQRGNFPDRFSGHQFPNYSSELNVNALLLGDSALYLCASTEPGEDGYTFGSGTRLTVV.

This clone was seen once. This chain uses TRBV5-1 with TRBJ2-5; 12 bases are shared with TRBD2. The CDR3 loop spans 15 amino acids. With 3 bases clipped from V and 7 bases from J, the junction kept 7 bases outside the gene matches. Germline assignment: CDR1 SGHRS and CDR2 YFSETQ. The chain's CDR3 is CASSSGTSGSGTQYF. The CDR3 region has the DNA TGCGCCAGCAGCTCCGGGACTAGCGGGTCCGGGACCCAGTACTTC.

V gene TRBV11-3 combines with J gene TRBJ2-1; 7 nucleotides match TRBD1. The germline gives CDR1 SGHNT, CDR2 YENEEA. This CDR3 is 15 amino acids long. V was clipped by 5 bases and J by 8 bases; unmatched bases: 12. CDR3 sequence: CASSHTKGAQDEQFF. CDR3 in DNA: TGTGCCAGCAGCCATACGAAGGGGGCGCAGGATGAGCAGTTCTTC.

The V call is TRBV30, the J call TRBJ1-1, with a possible D match to TRBD1 (5 bases). Trimming shortened V by 0 bases and J by 7 bases, and 9 bases separated the two germline ends. CDR3 size: 12 residues. From germline, CDR1 is GTSNPN and CDR2 SVGIG (reference sequence). CDR3 loop: CAWSVGAREAFF. CDR3 DNA sequence: TGTGCCTGGAGTGTTGGGGCCCGTGAAGCTTTCTTT.

V and J are TRBV6-1 and TRBJ2-3; D not certain. Trimming took 1 base from V and 0 from J, leaving 11 bases between them. CDR1 is MNHNS and CDR2 is SASEGT in the germline V gene. The CDR3 extends over 16 amino acids. CDR3 coding DNA: TGTGCCAGCAGTGAAGACCCCTACCCTAGCACAGATACGCAGTATTTT. Its translation is CASSEDPYPSTDTQYF.

This clone was found a few times. This rearrangement joins TRBV13 to TRBJ2-3; the D is unclear. Trimming removed 7 bases at V and 2 bases at J, with 7 bases between. Germline V gives CDR1 PRHDT, CDR2 FYEKMQ (reference sequence). The CDR3 sequence is 12 residues long. The CDR3 region is CASTQATDTQYF. The CDR3 DNA reads as TGTGCCAGCACCCAAGCCACAGATACGCAGTATTTT.

This clone was recorded once. This sequence joins TRBV25-1 and TRBJ2-7; D unclear. V was pared by 5 bases and J by 3 bases, with 5 bases between. This CDR3 is built from 11 residues. Germline loops: CDR1 MGHDK, CDR2 SYGVNS. Here the CDR3 DNA reads TGTGCCAGCAGTCTGCGCTACGAGCAGTACTTC. It is translated as CASSLRYEQYF.

Remarks on this clone: The sample holds other DNA sequences that translate to the same CDR3. V usage is TRBV11-2 and J usage is TRBJ2-7; D not certain. V lost 1 base to trimming and J lost 6 bases, with 7 bases between them. The CDR3 sequence is 12 residues long. Germline CDR1 is SGHAT and CDR2 is FQNNGV. The CDR3 region is CASSLGGSEQYF. The CDR3 coding sequence is TGTGCCAGCAGCTTAGGGGGAAGCGAGCAGTACTTC.

This chain uses TRBV28 with TRBJ2-7; no clear D gene. V was trimmed by 7 bases and J by 0 bases, leaving 10 bases between them. This CDR3 has 13 residues. The germline gives CDR1 MDHEN, CDR2 SYDVKM. CDR3 bases: TGTGCCAGCACCAACAGAGGCTCCTACGAGCAGTACTTC. It yields the protein CASTNRGSYEQYF.

V usage is TRBV27 and J usage is TRBJ2-7, with D tentatively TRBD2 (5 bases). The germline V gene encodes CDR1 MNHEY and CDR2 SMNVEV (reference sequence). CDR3 length equals 14 residues. Trimming shortened V by 3 bases and J by 3 bases, and 12 bases separated the two germline ends. CDR3 in DNA: TGTGCCAGCAGTTTCAGTCCGGGGTTCTACGAGCAGTACTTC. It codes for CASSFSPGFYEQYF.

Worth noting for this clone: One end of the junction does not line up with germline, which may come from a read error. The chain recombines TRBV27 with TRBJ1-2; TRBD1 matches at 7 bases. The CDR3 is 15 amino acids. The germline V gene encodes CDR1 MNHEY and CDR2 SMNVEV (reference sequence). The CDR3 here is CASSLSRGPNYGYTF. In DNA, the CDR3 is TGTGCCAGCAGTTTATCGAGGGGGCCTAATTATGGCTACACCTTC.

The V gene is TRBV5-6, the J gene TRBJ1-5; D unresolved. Trimming pared 0 bases from V and 1 base from J, leaving 11 bases between. Germline V gene data show CDR1 as SGHDT and CDR2 as YYEEEE. The CDR3 sequence is 16 residues long. For the CDR3, the DNA is TGTGCCAGCAGCTTGGGGGCGGGAGGAAGCAATCAGCCCCAGCATTTT. Translated: CASSLGAGGSNQPQHF.